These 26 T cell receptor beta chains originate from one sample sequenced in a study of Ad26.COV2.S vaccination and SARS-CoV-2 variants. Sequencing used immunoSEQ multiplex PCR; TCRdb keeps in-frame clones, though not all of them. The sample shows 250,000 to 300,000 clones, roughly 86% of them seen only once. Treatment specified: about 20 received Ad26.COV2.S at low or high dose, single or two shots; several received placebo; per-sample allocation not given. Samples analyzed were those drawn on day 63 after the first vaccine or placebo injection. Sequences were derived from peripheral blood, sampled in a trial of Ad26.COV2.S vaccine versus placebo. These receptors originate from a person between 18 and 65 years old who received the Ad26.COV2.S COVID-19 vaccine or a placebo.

CDR3 nucleotides: TGTGCCAGCAGCTCATCGACCGTCTATGGCTACACCTTC. Translating it yields CASSSSTVYGYTF. This chain links TRBV7-2 with TRBJ1-2; no clear D. The CDR3 has 13 amino acids. Trimming pared 4 bases from V and 4 bases from J, leaving 10 bases between. The germline gives CDR1 SGHTA, CDR2 FQGNSA.

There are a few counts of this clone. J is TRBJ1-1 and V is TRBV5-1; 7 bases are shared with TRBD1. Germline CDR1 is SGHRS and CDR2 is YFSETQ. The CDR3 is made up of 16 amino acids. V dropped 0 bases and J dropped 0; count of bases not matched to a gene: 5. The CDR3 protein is CASSLAGQLMNTEAFF. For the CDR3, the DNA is TGCGCCAGCAGCTTGGCGGGACAGCTTATGAACACTGAAGCTTTCTTT.

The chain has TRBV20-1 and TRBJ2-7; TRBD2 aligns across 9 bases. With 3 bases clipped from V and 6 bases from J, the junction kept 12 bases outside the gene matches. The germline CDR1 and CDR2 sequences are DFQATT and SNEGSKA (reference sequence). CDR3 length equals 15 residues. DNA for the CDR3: TGCAGTGCTAGTACCTTAGCGGGAGACCTAAGCGAGCAGTACTTC. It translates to CSASTLAGDLSEQYF.

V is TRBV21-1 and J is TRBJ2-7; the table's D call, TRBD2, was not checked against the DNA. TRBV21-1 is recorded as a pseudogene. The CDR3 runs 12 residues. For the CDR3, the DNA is TGTGCCAGCAGCAAAGGGGAGTACGAGCAGTACTTC. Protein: CASSKGEYEQYF.

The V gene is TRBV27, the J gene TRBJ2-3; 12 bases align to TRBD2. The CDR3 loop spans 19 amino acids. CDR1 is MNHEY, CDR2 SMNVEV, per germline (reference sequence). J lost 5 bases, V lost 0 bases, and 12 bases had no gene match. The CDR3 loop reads CASSLSPPSGRVSEDTQYF. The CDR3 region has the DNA TGTGCCAGCAGTTTATCTCCTCCTAGCGGGAGGGTCTCGGAAGATACGCAGTATTTT.

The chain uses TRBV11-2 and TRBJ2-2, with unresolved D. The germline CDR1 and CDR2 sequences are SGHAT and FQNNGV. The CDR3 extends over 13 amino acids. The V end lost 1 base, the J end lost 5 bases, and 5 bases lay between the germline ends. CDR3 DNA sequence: TGTGCCAGCAGCTTAGGGCAGACCGGGGAGCTGTTTTTT. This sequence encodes CASSLGQTGELFF.

The CDR3 nucleotides are TGCGCCAGCAGCCAAGTGGACAGGGGGGAGACCCAGTACTTC. Translating it yields CASSQVDRGETQYF. The rearrangement joins TRBV4-1 to TRBJ2-5; 10 bases map to TRBD1. The CDR3 has 14 residues. V was pared by 1 base and J by 5 bases, with 1 base of the junction left unmatched. Germline values: CDR1 MGHRA, CDR2 YSYEKL.

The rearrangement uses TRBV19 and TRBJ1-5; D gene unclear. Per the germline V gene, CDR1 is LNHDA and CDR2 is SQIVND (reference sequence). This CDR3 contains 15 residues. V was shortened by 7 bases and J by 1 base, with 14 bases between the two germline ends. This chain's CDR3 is CASTDVGGSNQPQHF. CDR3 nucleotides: TGTGCCAGTACCGATGTGGGCGGGAGCAATCAGCCCCAGCATTTT.

The CDR3: CASSLLGHSGEQYF. For the CDR3, the DNA is TGTGCCAGCAGTTTATTAGGGCATTCGGGAGAGCAGTACTTC. The chain is built from TRBV27 and TRBJ2-7; perhaps TRBD2 as D (5 bases). This CDR3 spans 14 amino acids. CDR1 MNHEY and CDR2 SMNVEV come from the germline V gene (reference sequence). V shed 1 base and J shed 7 bases, with 14 bases lying between them.

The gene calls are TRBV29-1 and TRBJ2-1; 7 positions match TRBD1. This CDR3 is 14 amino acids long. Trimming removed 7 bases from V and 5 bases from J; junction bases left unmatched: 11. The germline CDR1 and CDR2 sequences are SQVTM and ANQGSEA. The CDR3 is CSARSPGQNNEQFF. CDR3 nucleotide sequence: TGCAGCGCGCGAAGCCCGGGACAGAACAATGAGCAGTTCTTC.

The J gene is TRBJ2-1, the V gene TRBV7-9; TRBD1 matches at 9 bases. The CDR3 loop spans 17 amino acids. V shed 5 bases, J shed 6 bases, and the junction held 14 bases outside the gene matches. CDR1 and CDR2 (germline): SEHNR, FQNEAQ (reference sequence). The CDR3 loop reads CASSQKAGTGSLNEQFF. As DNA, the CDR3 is TGTGCCAGCAGCCAAAAAGCCGGGACAGGGTCCCTCAATGAGCAGTTCTTC.

CDR3 sequence reads: CASSLAGGARETQYF. The CDR3 DNA sequence: TGTGCCAGCAGCTTAGCTGGTGGTGCTAGAGAGACCCAGTACTTC. The genes are TRBV7-9 and TRBJ2-5, with D unclear. V lost 0 bases and J lost 4, with 12 bases in between. The V gene's germline CDR1 is SEHNR and CDR2 FQNEAQ (reference sequence). The CDR3 has 15 residues.

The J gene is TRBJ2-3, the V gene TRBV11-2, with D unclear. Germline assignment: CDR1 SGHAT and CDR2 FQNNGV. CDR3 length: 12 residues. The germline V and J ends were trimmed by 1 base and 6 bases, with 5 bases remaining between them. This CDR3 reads CASSLGYDTQYF. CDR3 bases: TGTGCCAGCAGCTTAGGCTACGATACGCAGTATTTT.

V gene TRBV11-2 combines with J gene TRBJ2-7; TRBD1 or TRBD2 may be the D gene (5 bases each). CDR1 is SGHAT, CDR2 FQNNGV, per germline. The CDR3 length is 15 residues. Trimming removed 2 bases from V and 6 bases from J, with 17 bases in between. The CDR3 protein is CASSLYSGTGTEQYF. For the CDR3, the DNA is TGTGCCAGCAGCTTATATTCAGGGACGGGGACCGAGCAGTACTTC.

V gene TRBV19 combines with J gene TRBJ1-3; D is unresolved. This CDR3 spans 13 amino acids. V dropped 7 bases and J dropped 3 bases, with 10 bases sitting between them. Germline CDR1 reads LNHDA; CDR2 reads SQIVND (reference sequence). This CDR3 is CASTSLNGNTIYF. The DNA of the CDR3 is TGTGCCAGTACATCCCTGAATGGAAACACCATATATTTT.

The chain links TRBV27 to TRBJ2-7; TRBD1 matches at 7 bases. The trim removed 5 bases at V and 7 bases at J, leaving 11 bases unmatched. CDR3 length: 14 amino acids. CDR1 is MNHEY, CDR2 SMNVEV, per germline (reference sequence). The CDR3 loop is CASSPRDSWEEQYF. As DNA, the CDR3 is TGTGCCAGCAGTCCCCGGGACAGTTGGGAAGAGCAGTACTTC.

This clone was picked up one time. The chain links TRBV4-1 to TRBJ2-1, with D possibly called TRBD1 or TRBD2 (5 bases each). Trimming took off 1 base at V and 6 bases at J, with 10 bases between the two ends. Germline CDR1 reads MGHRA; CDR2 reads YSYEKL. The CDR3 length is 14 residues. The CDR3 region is CASSQGGAGNEQFF. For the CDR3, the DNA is TGCGCCAGCAGCCAAGGAGGGGCTGGCAATGAGCAGTTCTTC.

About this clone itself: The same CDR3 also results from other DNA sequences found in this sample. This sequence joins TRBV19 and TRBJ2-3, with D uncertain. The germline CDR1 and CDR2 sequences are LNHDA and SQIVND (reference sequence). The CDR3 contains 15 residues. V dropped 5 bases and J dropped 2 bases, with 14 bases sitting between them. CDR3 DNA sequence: TGTGCCAGTAGTCTCCGACTTGGGCCCACAGATACGCAGTATTTT. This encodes CASSLRLGPTDTQYF.

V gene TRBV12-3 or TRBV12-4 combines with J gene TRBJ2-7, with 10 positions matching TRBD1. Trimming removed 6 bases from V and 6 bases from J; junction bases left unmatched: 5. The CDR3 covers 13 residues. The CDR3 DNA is TGTGCCAGCAGCTACAGACAGGGGGCCGAGCAGTACTTC. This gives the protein CASSYRQGAEQYF.

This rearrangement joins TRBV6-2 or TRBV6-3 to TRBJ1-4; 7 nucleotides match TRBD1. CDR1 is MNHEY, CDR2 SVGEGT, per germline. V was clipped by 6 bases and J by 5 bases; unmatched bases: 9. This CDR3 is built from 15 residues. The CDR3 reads CASSRPGTVNEKLFF. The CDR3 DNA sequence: TGTGCCAGCAGCCGCCCCGGGACAGTAAATGAAAAACTGTTTTTT.

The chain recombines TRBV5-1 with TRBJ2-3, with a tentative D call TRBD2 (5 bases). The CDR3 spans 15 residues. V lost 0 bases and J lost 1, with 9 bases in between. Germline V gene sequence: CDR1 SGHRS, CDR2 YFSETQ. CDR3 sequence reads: CASSLEAARTDTQYF. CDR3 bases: TGCGCCAGCAGCTTGGAAGCGGCTCGCACAGATACGCAGTATTTT. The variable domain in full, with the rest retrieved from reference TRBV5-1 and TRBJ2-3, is KAGVTQTPRYLIKTRGQQVTLSCSPISGHRSVSWYQQTPGQGLQFLFEYFSETQRNKGNFPGRFSGRQFSNSRSEMNVSTLELGDSALYLCASSLEAARTDTQYFGPGTRLTVL.

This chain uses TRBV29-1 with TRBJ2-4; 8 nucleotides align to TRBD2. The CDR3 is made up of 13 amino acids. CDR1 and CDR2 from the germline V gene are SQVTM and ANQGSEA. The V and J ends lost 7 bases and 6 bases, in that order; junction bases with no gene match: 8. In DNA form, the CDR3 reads TGCAGCGCCGGCGGGGCGGGGGGAAACATTCAGTACTTC. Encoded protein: CSAGGAGGNIQYF.

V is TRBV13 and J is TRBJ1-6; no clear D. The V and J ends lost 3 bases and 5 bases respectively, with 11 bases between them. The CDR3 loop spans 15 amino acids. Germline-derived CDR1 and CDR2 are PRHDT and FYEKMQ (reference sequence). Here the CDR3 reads CASSFAARDNSPLHF. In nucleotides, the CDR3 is TGTGCCAGCAGCTTTGCAGCGAGGGATAATTCACCCCTCCACTTT. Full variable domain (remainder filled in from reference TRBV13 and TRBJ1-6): AAGVIQSPRHLIKEKRETATLKCYPIPRHDTVYWYQQGPGQDPQFLISFYEKMQSDKGSIPDRFSAQQFSDYHSELNMSSLELGDSALYFCASSFAARDNSPLHFGNGTRLTVT.

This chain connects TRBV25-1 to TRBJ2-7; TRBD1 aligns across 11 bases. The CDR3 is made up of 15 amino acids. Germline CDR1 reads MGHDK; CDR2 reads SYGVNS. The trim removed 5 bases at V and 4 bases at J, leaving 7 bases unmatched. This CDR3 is CASSTPGQGVYEQYF. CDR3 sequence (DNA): TGTGCCAGCAGTACACCGGGACAGGGGGTTTACGAGCAGTACTTC.

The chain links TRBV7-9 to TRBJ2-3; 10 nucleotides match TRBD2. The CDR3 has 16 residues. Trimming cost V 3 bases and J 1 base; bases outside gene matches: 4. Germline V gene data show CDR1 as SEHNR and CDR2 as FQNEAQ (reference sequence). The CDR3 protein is CASSLRLAGGTDTQYF. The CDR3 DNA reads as TGTGCCAGCAGCTTGAGACTAGCGGGTGGCACAGATACGCAGTATTTT.

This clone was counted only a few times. The CDR3 DNA follows: TGCGCCAGCAGCTTGAACAGGGAGGACACTGAAGCTTTCTTT. Translated, it gives CASSLNREDTEAFF. The chain is built from TRBV5-1 and TRBJ1-1, with D tentatively TRBD1 (6 bases). Germline CDR1 SGHRS, CDR2 YFSETQ. Between the trimmed V and J ends, which lost 1 base and 3 bases, there was a span of 10 bases. CDR3 length equals 14 residues.